These 27 T cell receptor beta chains came from one sample sequenced in a study of post-analysis software for immune sequencing data. General observations from the study: Higher frequency in patients than in controls was seen for 5 or 6 TRBV segments, with TRBV5-6, TRBV5-1 and TRBV20-1 among them.

The authors incorporated unique molecular identifiers into the TCR beta cDNA libraries. TCRdb re-called the PCR reads with MiXCR, one entry per CDR3 protein. The sample shows hundreds of thousands of distinct CDR3 sequences, 59% of them seen only once. Their antigens remain unidentified. The material sequenced was blood. These receptors all come from a girl aged 2 to 9 with multiple sclerosis.

The V gene is TRBV6-1, the J gene TRBJ2-5; 10 bases map to TRBD1. The CDR3 runs 15 residues. Trimming cost V 4 bases and J 12 bases; bases outside gene matches: 14. The V gene's germline CDR1 is MNHNS and CDR2 SASEGT. As DNA, the CDR3 is TGTGCCAGCAGTGCCGTCCCTCCGGGACAGGGGTTGGAGTACTTC. Translation gives CASSAVPPGQGLEYF.

V is TRBV20-1 and J is TRBJ1-5; the match to TRBD1 covers 8 bases. The germline gives CDR1 DFQATT, CDR2 SNEGSKA (reference sequence). This CDR3 is built from 16 residues. Trimming cost V 5 bases and J 3 bases; bases outside gene matches: 12. CDR3 amino acids: CSASPGQGLVNQPQHF. Here the CDR3 DNA reads TGCAGTGCTTCACCCGGACAGGGCTTGGTCAATCAGCCCCAGCATTTT.

The chain has TRBV12-3 or TRBV12-4 and TRBJ1-2; 8 bases align to TRBD1. The V and J ends lost 2 bases and 4 bases, in that order; junction bases with no gene match: 6. The CDR3 length is 15 residues. The DNA of the CDR3 is TGTGCCAGCAGTTTATTGCGGGGACAGGTCTATGGCTACACCTTC. Protein product: CASSLLRGQVYGYTF.

This clonotype has more than one count but fewer than ten. This chain connects TRBV10-3 to TRBJ2-1; 12 nucleotides agree with TRBD2. CDR3 length: 13 amino acids. The V and J ends lost 10 bases and 9 bases, in that order; junction bases with no gene match: 7. Germline V gene data show CDR1 as ENHRY and CDR2 as SYGVKD. In DNA, the CDR3 is TGTGCCAGCCGGACTAGCGGGGAAGGTGAGCAGTTCTTC. Translating it yields CASRTSGEGEQFF.

The genes are TRBV10-3 and TRBJ2-5, with D tentatively TRBD2 (6 bases). Near its end, the DNA agrees better with TRBJ2-7, so the J call may be wrong. The germline gives CDR1 ENHRY, CDR2 SYGVKD. The CDR3 is 16 residues long. CDR3 DNA: TGTGCCATCAGTGATGTAGCGGATGAGAGGCCATACGAGCAGTACTTC. Translating gives CAISDVADERPYEQYF.

The J gene is TRBJ2-1, the V gene TRBV5-1, with D perhaps TRBD1 (5 bases). The germline CDR1 and CDR2 sequences are SGHRS and YFSETQ. V lost 1 base and J 7 bases, leaving 15 bases between the germline ends. The CDR3 is made up of 15 amino acids. The chain's CDR3 is CASSLRTQTRNEQFF. The DNA of the CDR3 is TGCGCCAGCAGCTTGCGGACACAAACAAGGAATGAGCAGTTCTTC.

The V call is TRBV7-9, the J call TRBJ2-6; no clear D gene. Germline values: CDR1 SEHNR, CDR2 FQNEAQ (reference sequence). This CDR3 spans 14 amino acids. The V and J ends lost 7 bases and 0 bases respectively, with 7 bases between them. CDR3 bases: TGTGCCAGCACCGAACTCTCTGGGGCCAACGTCCTGACTTTC. Translation: CASTELSGANVLTF.

The V and J genes are TRBV30 and TRBJ2-1, with D uncertain. The CDR3 consists of 13 residues. In germline, CDR1 is GTSNPN, CDR2 SVGIG (reference sequence). Trimming stripped 2 bases from V and 4 bases from J, with 9 bases between. The CDR3 nucleotides are TGTGCCTGGAGTCAGGACCATTACAATGAGCAGTTCTTC. It codes for CAWSQDHYNEQFF. The whole variable domain, remainder taken from reference TRBV30 and TRBJ2-1, is SQTIHQWPATLVQPVGSPLSLECTVEGTSNPNLYWYRQAAGRGLQLLFYSVGIGQISSEVPQNLSASRPQDRQFILSSKKLLLSDSGFYLCAWSQDHYNEQFFGPGTRLTVL.

This chain joins TRBV29-1 and TRBJ1-5; D unresolved. The CDR3 sequence is 13 residues long. The germline CDR1 and CDR2 sequences are SQVTM and ANQGSEA. Trimming cost V 2 bases and J 3 bases, with 8 bases left between them. The CDR3 bases are TGCAGCGTTGAAACAGCCTTCAATCAGCCCCAGCATTTT. This sequence encodes CSVETAFNQPQHF.

This clonotype was seen more than once but under ten times. The J gene is TRBJ1-5, the V gene TRBV7-9; D call uncertain. The V end was cut by 1 base, the J end by 0 bases, with 7 bases between. The CDR3 runs to 15 residues. Germline V gives CDR1 SEHNR, CDR2 FQNEAQ (reference sequence). CDR3 in amino acids: CASSLDRNSNQPQHF. DNA for the CDR3: TGTGCCAGCAGCTTAGATCGGAATAGCAATCAGCCCCAGCATTTT. The full variable domain, completed using reference TRBV7-9 and TRBJ1-5, is DTGVSQNPRHKITKRGQNVTFRCDPISEHNRLYWYRQTLGQGPEFLTYFQNEAQLEKSRLLSDRFSAERPKGSFSTLEIQRTEQGDSAMYLCASSLDRNSNQPQHFGDGTRLSIL.

The chain has TRBV5-1 and TRBJ1-1; unclear D gene. Germline V gene data show CDR1 as SGHRS and CDR2 as YFSETQ. The CDR3 sequence is 15 residues long. With 0 bases removed from V and 1 base from J, the gap between germline ends came to 10 bases. Here the CDR3 DNA reads TGCGCCAGCAGCTTGGGTCGACTTACGAACACTGAAGCTTTCTTT. It yields the protein CASSLGRLTNTEAFF.

This clonotype was seen a few times. This chain links TRBV7-9 with TRBJ2-7; D may be TRBD1 or TRBD2 (5 bases each). Germline assignment: CDR1 SEHNR and CDR2 FQNEAQ (reference sequence). This CDR3 is 17 amino acids long. V gave up 1 base and J gave up 1 base, with 17 bases separating them. The CDR3: CASSLGRDGRLSYEQYF. The CDR3 nucleotides read TGTGCCAGCAGCTTAGGCCGGGACGGGCGTTTATCCTACGAGCAGTACTTC.

This rearrangement joins TRBV12-3 or TRBV12-4 to TRBJ1-2; 7 bases line up with TRBD1. The CDR3 has 14 amino acids. V shed 5 bases and J 7 bases; nucleotides not matched to a gene: 10. The CDR3 region has the DNA TGTGCCAGCAGTACCGAGGGGGCGTGGAGTGGCTACACCTTC. This gives the protein CASSTEGAWSGYTF.

CDR3 residues: CASSPAAGASGETQYF. The CDR3, as DNA: TGCGCCAGCAGCCCCGCAGCGGGAGCATCTGGCGAGACCCAGTACTTC. This chain connects TRBV5-1 to TRBJ2-5, with 8 bases aligning to TRBD2. The CDR3 is 16 residues long. Trimming took 4 bases from V and 5 from J; bases not matched to a gene: 13. The germline CDR1 and CDR2 sequences are SGHRS and YFSETQ.

The chain links TRBV6-5 to TRBJ1-2, with D maybe TRBD1 (5 bases). The germline CDR1 and CDR2 sequences are MNHEY and SVGAGI. With 4 bases removed from V and 8 bases from J, the gap between germline ends came to 11 bases. This CDR3 comprises 12 residues. The CDR3 DNA reads TGTGCCAGCAGTTTGGACCAGGGAGGCTACACCTTC. Translating it yields CASSLDQGGYTF.

V usage is TRBV20-1 and J usage is TRBJ2-1, with 8 bases matching TRBD2. Trimming removed 3 bases from V and 4 bases from J; junction bases left unmatched: 11. This CDR3 spans 16 amino acids. Germline CDR1 DFQATT, CDR2 SNEGSKA (reference sequence). This CDR3 is CSASDGGGGPYNEQFF. CDR3 sequence (DNA): TGCAGTGCTAGCGACGGCGGCGGGGGGCCTTACAATGAGCAGTTCTTC.

V usage is TRBV25-1 and J usage is TRBJ2-1; 9 nucleotides match TRBD1. V dropped 3 bases and J dropped 7; count of bases not matched to a gene: 4. Germline V gene sequence: CDR1 MGHDK, CDR2 SYGVNS. The CDR3 consists of 14 residues. As DNA, the CDR3 is TGTGCCAGCAGTGAGGGACAGGGTTGGAATGAGCAGTTCTTC. Translated, it gives CASSEGQGWNEQFF. Full variable domain (missing parts from reference TRBV25-1 and TRBJ2-1): EADIYQTPRYLVIGTGKKITLECSQTMGHDKMYWYQQDPGMELHLIHYSYGVNSTEKGDLSSESTVSRIRTEHFPLTLESARPSHTSQYLCASSEGQGWNEQFFGPGTRLTVL.

This clonotype was seen a few times. V gene TRBV27 combines with J gene TRBJ1-2; D unresolved. Looked up from germline, CDR1 is MNHEY and CDR2 is SMNVEV (reference sequence). V was cut by 1 base and J by 4 bases, with 7 bases left in between. This CDR3 region has 13 residues. This CDR3 is CASSLWGGYGYTF. The CDR3 coding sequence is TGTGCCAGCAGTTTATGGGGTGGCTATGGCTACACCTTC.

The chain links TRBV9 to TRBJ2-5; no clear D. Germline values: CDR1 SGDLS, CDR2 YYNGEE. The CDR3 length is 14 residues. V lost 0 bases and J lost 5, with 11 bases in between. CDR3 sequence reads: CASSVEAALETQYF. CDR3 coding DNA: TGTGCCAGCAGCGTAGAGGCGGCCCTCGAGACCCAGTACTTC.

This chain links TRBV6-5 with TRBJ2-5, with D tentatively TRBD1 (6 bases). Germline lookup yields CDR1 MNHEY and CDR2 SVGAGI. V was trimmed by 4 bases and J by 2 bases, leaving 17 bases between them. The CDR3 loop spans 16 amino acids. The CDR3, as DNA: TGTGCCAGCAGTTCCTCCGGGGCAGGGGTGCAAGAGACCCAGTACTTC. Protein product: CASSSSGAGVQETQYF.

The rearrangement joins TRBV5-1 to TRBJ2-6, with 9 bases identical to TRBD2. Germline CDR1 SGHRS, CDR2 YFSETQ. CDR3 size: 17 residues. With V trimmed by 2 bases and J by 2 bases, 5 bases remained unmatched. The CDR3 here is CASSFSGSLAGANVLTF. The CDR3 DNA reads as TGCGCCAGCAGCTTTAGCGGGAGCCTCGCTGGGGCCAACGTCCTGACTTTC.

This rearrangement joins TRBV12-5 to TRBJ2-5; D not certain. Deletions cut 0 bases from V and 5 bases from J, with 13 bases between. The CDR3 sequence is 15 residues long. Germline V gene sequence: CDR1 LGHNT, CDR2 FRNRAP. DNA for the CDR3: TGTGCTAGTGGTTTGGTACCATCCGGACGGGAGACCCAGTACTTC. The encoded protein is CASGLVPSGRETQYF.

About this clonotype: The junction and the germline gene differ at one end; a read error may be behind it. The chain links TRBV11-1 to TRBJ2-1; D might be TRBD2 (6 bases). The CDR3 totals 16 residues. CDR1 is SGHAT and CDR2 is FQDESV in the germline V gene (reference sequence). In DNA form, the CDR3 reads TGTGCCAGCAGCTTCGGGTGGAGGGCGCAGGGAAATGAGCAATTCTTC. The encoded protein is CASSFGWRAQGNEQFF.

The V call is TRBV27, the J call TRBJ2-1, with D perhaps matching TRBD1 or TRBD2 (5 bases each). V was pared by 5 bases and J by 4 bases, with 21 bases between. Looked up from germline, CDR1 is MNHEY and CDR2 is SMNVEV (reference sequence). The CDR3 has 17 amino acids. The CDR3 nucleotides are TGTGCCAGCAGTGACTCGGGGAATCGGGGCGTTTACAATGAGCAGTTCTTC. It translates to CASSDSGNRGVYNEQFF.

This clonotype was seen a handful of times. The V call is TRBV12-3 or TRBV12-4, the J call TRBJ1-2, with D hard to call. The germline V and J ends were trimmed by 5 bases and 3 bases, with 13 bases remaining between them. The CDR3 runs 14 residues. DNA for the CDR3: TGTGCCAGCAGTCCCCAGGACGGGGACTATGGCTACACCTTC. This translates into CASSPQDGDYGYTF.

This chain links TRBV27 with TRBJ2-1; D possibly uses TRBD1 or TRBD2 (5 bases each). The CDR3 runs to 17 residues. The V and J ends lost 6 bases and 0 bases respectively, with 18 bases between them. The germline gives CDR1 MNHEY, CDR2 SMNVEV (reference sequence). The CDR3 protein is CASSLTGTGSSYNEQFF. The CDR3 DNA reads TGTGCCAGCAGCCTAACCGGGACGGGGAGCTCCTACAATGAGCAGTTCTTC.

This clonotype was recorded only once. V and J are TRBV25-1 and TRBJ2-5; possibly TRBD1 for D (6 bases). V was cut by 1 base and J by 4 bases, with 22 bases left in between. CDR3 length: 18 residues. CDR1 is MGHDK, CDR2 SYGVNS, per germline. CDR3 region: CASSESLQGRSLSETQYF. CDR3 bases: TGTGCCAGCAGTGAATCTCTTCAGGGGCGCTCCTTGTCAGAGACCCAGTACTTC.